This T cell receptor (beta chain) was identified in a study of T cell changes during pregnancy in multiple sclerosis. Generated by immunoSEQ multiplex PCR, the TCRdb table keeps only in-frame clones and is missing some. The data contain 65,000 to 85,000 clones, roughly 91% of them singletons. In germline, CDR1 is SQVTM, CDR2 ANQGSEA. The length of the CDR3 is 11 residues. The V gene lost 7 bases and the J gene lost 8 bases, with 12 bases spanning the gap. The gene calls are TRBV29-1 and TRBJ2-1; tentatively, D is TRBD2 (5 bases). The sequence was collected from a female donor with multiple sclerosis, enrolled in a pregnancy study. Sequenced material: peripheral blood, taken in the third trimester of pregnancy. CDR3 protein: CSGTATDEQFF. The DNA for the CDR3 is TGCAGCGGGACTGCTACGGATGAGCAGTTCTTC.